A selection of T cell receptor beta chains follows, all from one sample in a study of cytomegalovirus exposure and HLA in healthy donors. Assay used: immunoSEQ multiplex PCR; TCRdb lists only in-frame clones, some missing. The sample consists of 120,000 to 150,000 clones, 77% of them appearing once. Sample: PBMCs. These TCRs come from a female donor in good health and CMV-seronegative. CDR3s include the opening cysteine and the closing phenylalanine or tryptophan. D genes are given only for firm matches. Clone size is shown for a subset of rows, as once, few, many or a class of expanded clone.

NA TRBJ2-7 TRBV5-6 NA TGTGCCAGCGGCGGCAGGGCTGGGGAGCAGTACTTC CASGGRAGEQYF
few TRBJ1-1 TRBV7-6 NA TGTGCCAGCAAGCCACTGTGGGGGGGAACTGAAGCTTTCTTT CASKPLWGGTEAFF
NA TRBJ1-2 TRBV5-6 NA TGTGCCAGCAGCTTGGGCACTCCATATGGCTACACCTTC CASSLGTPYGYTF
NA TRBJ2-3 TRBV7-2 TRBD2 TGTGCCAGCAGTTCTTTATCGGGCGGGGGGGAGTATTCAGCAGATACGCAGTATTTT CASSSLSGGGEYSADTQYF
NA TRBJ2-7 TRBV28 TRBD1 TGTGCCAGCACTTACACAGGGGCCGCGTATTTC CASTYTGAAYF
NA TRBJ1-2 TRBV5-6 NA TGTGCCAGCAGCTTGGACAGGAGCAATGGCTACACCTTC CASSLDRSNGYTF
NA TRBJ2-5 TRBV19 NA TGTGCCAGTTGGGGACTGGAGCAAGAGACCCAGTACTTC CASWGLEQETQYF
NA TRBJ1-3 TRBV7-8 NA TGTGCCAGCACCAGGACAGTCGAGCCAGGACGGAACACCATATACTTT CASTRTVEPGRNTIYF
few TRBJ2-2 TRBV11-1 NA TGTGCCAGCAGCATAACACGAGCGGTGGTCACCGGGGAGCTGTTTTTT CASSITRAVVTGELFF
once TRBJ1-1 TRBV5-1 NA TGCGCCAGCAGCTCGACAGTGGTGGATACTGAAGCTTTCTTT CASSSTVVDTEAFF
few TRBJ1-5 TRBV6-6 TRBD1 TGTGCCAGCAGTTACTCCGACAGGGAAGTTCAGCCCCAGCATTTT CASSYSDREVQPQHF
NA TRBJ2-3 TRBV29-1 TRBD2 TGCAGCGTTGCAGGACTAGCGGGAGGGGATACGCAGTATTTT CSVAGLAGGDTQYF
NA TRBJ2-7 TRBV5-4 NA TGTGCCAGCAGCTTGGGGACACCGAGCTCCTACGAGCAGTACTTC CASSLGTPSSYEQYF
NA TRBJ2-5 TRBV28 TRBD1 TGTGCCAGCAGTCCAGGGGGTCGGGTTGAGACCCAGTACTTC CASSPGGRVETQYF
NA TRBJ2-2 TRBV18 TRBD1 TGTGCCAGCATGGGACAGACCACCGGGGAGCTGTTTTTT CASMGQTTGELFF
few TRBJ1-2 TRBV19 NA TGTGCCAGTACGCCCCCGGGGTATGGTGGCTACACCTTC CASTPPGYGGYTF
NA TRBJ2-5 TRBV11-2 NA TGTGCCAGCAGCGAGCTGAGCCTCCTGAAGACCCAGTACTTC CASSELSLLKTQYF
once TRBJ2-1 TRBV9 TRBD1 TGTGCCAGCAGCATGACAGGGGACAATGAGCAGTTCTTC CASSMTGDNEQFF
NA TRBJ2-2 TRBV13 NA TGTGCCAGCAGCCGCAGAGGAGAAAACACCGGGGAGCTGTTTTTT CASSRRGENTGELFF
NA TRBJ2-2 TRBV7-3 TRBD2 TGTGCCAGCAGCTTAAACTGGCGGGGGGCGAACACCGGGGAGCTGTTTTTT CASSLNWRGANTGELFF
NA TRBJ1-1 TRBV27 TRBD1 TGTGCCAGCAGTCCCCGACAGGGGGGCATGAACACTGAAGCTTTCTTT CASSPRQGGMNTEAFF
few TRBJ1-4 TRBV2 NA TGTGCCAGCAGGGGACACTCCGTTAGTGAAAAACTGTTTTTT CASRGHSVSEKLFF
few TRBJ1-5 TRBV18 TRBD1 TGTGCCAGCTCACTAGACAGGGGCAGACAGCCCCAGCATTTT CASSLDRGRQPQHF
NA TRBJ1-2 TRBV10-2 NA TGCGCCAGCAGTGAGTCGCGGGTAGCTGGCTACACCTTC CASSESRVAGYTF
NA TRBJ2-1 TRBV11-3 TRBD1 TGTGCCAGCAGCTTCCGACAGGGGTCCTTTAGCTCCTACAATGAGCAGTTCTTC CASSFRQGSFSSYNEQFF
NA TRBJ1-3 TRBV5-1 NA TGCGCCAGCAGCTTGAGGGCCAGGGTGGCTGGAAACACCATATATTTT CASSLRARVAGNTIYF
NA TRBJ2-3 TRBV2 NA TGTGCCAGCAGTGAAGCGAGCGGTCGCACAGATACGCAGTATTTT CASSEASGRTDTQYF
NA TRBJ1-5 TRBV5-5 TRBD1 TGTGCCAGCAGCTTACAGGGGGATATGGGCAATCAGCCCCAGCATTTT CASSLQGDMGNQPQHF
NA TRBJ1-1 TRBV9 TRBD1 TGTGCCAGCAGCGTAGCCCCCTCCGGGACAGGGGGAACTGAAGCTTTCTTT CASSVAPSGTGGTEAFF
once TRBJ1-5 TRBV27 TRBD1 TGTGCCAGCAGTTGGACAGGGGATGGAAGCAATCAGCCCCAGCATTTT CASSWTGDGSNQPQHF
NA TRBJ2-7 TRBV30 NA TGTGCCTGGAGTGTAGTCGGGGGCGAGCAGTACTTC CAWSVVGGEQYF
NA TRBJ2-5 TRBV6-4 TRBD2 TGTGCCAGCAGTGACTCGACTAGCGGGGGGGCAGAGACCCAGTACTTC CASSDSTSGGAETQYF
NA TRBJ1-5 TRBV10-3 NA TGTGCCACCTCACCGGGAGACAATCAGCCCCAGCATTTT CATSPGDNQPQHF
NA TRBJ2-7 TRBV19 TRBD2 TGTGCCAGTAGTGTACAGACTAGCGGGACAGGTGAGCAGTACTTC CASSVQTSGTGEQYF
NA TRBJ2-2 TRBV25-1 NA TGTGCCAGCAGTGAGGAGGCTTGGGAGCTGTTTTTT CASSEEAWELFF
once TRBJ2-1 TRBV9 TRBD2 TGTGCCAGCAGCGTACGGACTAGCGGGGGGGCCGGGAAGTACAATGAGCAGTTCTTC CASSVRTSGGAGKYNEQFF
once TRBJ2-7 TRBV15 NA TGCGCCACCAGCAGGCCTCTAGCGTACGAGCAGTACTTC CATSRPLAYEQYF
few TRBJ1-1 TRBV6-5 TRBD1 TGTGCCAGCAGTCGAGGGGGCGCACCTGAAGCTTTCTTT CASSRGGAPEAFF
once TRBJ2-7 TRBV30 TRBD1 TGTGCCTGGAGGGAAGGGACAGGGGGATCCTACGAGCAGTACTTC CAWREGTGGSYEQYF
NA TRBJ2-7 TRBV21-1 NA TGTGCCAGCAGCCGACGACTAGCGGGGGAGCAGTACTTC CASSRRLAGEQYF
NA TRBJ2-3 TRBV4-1 TRBD2 TGCGCCAGCAGCCCGGGACTAGCGGGCACAGATACGCAGTATTTT CASSPGLAGTDTQYF
NA TRBJ1-2 TRBV11-2 NA TGTGCCAGCAGCCTAGCGGCGGGCGCGTTCAATGGCTACACCTTC CASSLAAGAFNGYTF
NA TRBJ1-2 TRBV7-9 TRBD1 TGTGCCAGCAGCCGGGGGACAGGGGTAGGCTACACCTTC CASSRGTGVGYTF
NA TRBJ1-2 TRBV27 NA TGTGCCAGCAGTCCCCAAGGGGAACATGGCTACACCTTC CASSPQGEHGYTF
few TRBJ1-1 TRBV6-5 NA TGTGCCAGCAGCATTCGAGGGACAAACACTGAAGCTTTCTTT CASSIRGTNTEAFF
NA TRBJ2-7 TRBV6-5 TRBD1 TGTGCCAGCAGCAACGACAGGGGGGCGTCCTACGAGCAGTACTTC CASSNDRGASYEQYF
NA TRBJ1-4 TRBV30 NA TGTGCCTGGAGAACCGGGTCGAATGAAAAACTGTTTTTT CAWRTGSNEKLFF
NA TRBJ1-2 TRBV5-1 TRBD1 TGCGCCAGCAGAACCCCGTGGGACAGGGAAAACTATGGCTACACCTTC CASRTPWDRENYGYTF
NA TRBJ2-3 TRBV5-1 TRBD1 TGCGCCAGCAGCGTGGGACAGGGGGCTCACACGCCTAGCACAGATACGCAGTATTTT CASSVGQGAHTPSTDTQYF
NA TRBJ1-5 TRBV9 TRBD1 TGTGCCAGCAGCGTAGAGGGGACAGGGGGGCAGCCCCAGCATTTT CASSVEGTGGQPQHF
NA TRBJ1-1 TRBV4-2 TRBD1 TGTGCCAGCAGCCAGGGAAGGGGACAGGGGGCGCGCGGGGTGAACACTGAAGCTTTCTTT CASSQGRGQGARGVNTEAFF
NA TRBJ2-1 TRBV27 TRBD1 TGTGCCAGCAGTTTAGCCGGGACAGGGGGGGAGCAGTTCTTC CASSLAGTGGEQFF